This note documents a single T cell receptor beta chain sequence. These data belong to a study of Ad26.COV2.S vaccination and SARS-CoV-2 variants. Specified treatment: 19 received Ad26.COV2.S at low or high dose, single or two shots; five or six received placebo; per-sample allocation not given. Sampling was done on day 63 after the first vaccine or placebo injection. The vaccine antigen was prefusion-stabilized Wuhan SARS-CoV-2 spike. Using immunoSEQ multiplex PCR, the repertoire was profiled, and TCRdb retains in-frame clones only, with some absent. There are about 440,000 clones in the sample; about 92% occur only once, and around 4.2% lies in the top ten. The receptor's source is a person aged 18-60 years who received the Ad26.COV2.S COVID-19 vaccine or a placebo. Material: peripheral blood, obtained in a trial of Ad26.COV2.S vaccine versus placebo.

The CDR3: CASSLEGGFEPQHF. In DNA, the CDR3 is TGTGCCAGCAGTTTAGAGGGGGGATTCGAGCCCCAGCATTTT. The rearrangement joins TRBV28 to TRBJ1-5, with D tentatively TRBD1 (6 bases). The V end was cut by 2 bases, the J end by 8 bases, with 13 bases between. Germline V gene data show CDR1 as MDHEN and CDR2 as SYDVKM. The CDR3 covers 14 residues. The complete variable domain, with remaining parts taken from reference TRBV28 and TRBJ1-5, reads DVKVTQSSRYLVKRTGEKVFLECVQDMDHENMFWYRQDPGLGLRLIYFSYDVKMKEKGDIPEGYSVSREKKERFSLILESASTNQTSMYLCASSLEGGFEPQHFGDGTRLSIL.